The 5 T cell receptor beta chains below were found in one sample sequenced in a study of blood T cells in healthy people across ages. Alongside a J-beta primer mix, a sample-barcoded 5' primer served in a second PCR lasting roughly 6 to 12 cycles. TCRdb redid the calling of the 5' RACE reads with MiXCR, one entry per CDR3 protein. The sample has some 1.5 million distinct CDR3 sequences, roughly 30% seen once; the top ten hold around 7.7%. Sequences were obtained from blood. The receptors shown here come from a woman aged 30 to 39 in good health.

The chain has TRBV9 and TRBJ2-3; TRBD2 matches at 12 bases. Trimming at V came to 3 bases and at J to 3 bases, leaving 8 bases not matched to a gene. The CDR3 is 17 residues long. Germline-derived CDR1 and CDR2 are SGDLS and YYNGEE. CDR3: CASSAHNTSGRTDTQYF. CDR3 nucleotides: TGTGCCAGCAGCGCACACAACACTAGCGGGAGGACAGATACGCAGTATTTT.

The rearrangement links TRBV5-5 to TRBJ2-2, with a tentative D call TRBD1 (6 bases). The CDR3 extends over 13 amino acids. V was cut by 7 bases and J by 12 bases, with 19 bases left in between. Germline V CDR1 and CDR2: SGHKS, YYEKEE (reference sequence). Written as DNA, the CDR3 is TGTGCCAGCGAGGACAGCACGCTGACGAAGCTGTTTTTT. As protein: CASEDSTLTKLFF.

This clonotype was seen a handful of times. The rearrangement links TRBV5-5 to TRBJ1-1; D is unclear. The CDR3 is made up of 13 amino acids. V shed 5 bases and J shed 2 bases, with 10 bases lying between them. Germline lookup yields CDR1 SGHKS and CDR2 YYEKEE (reference sequence). The CDR3 sequence: CASSRRVNTEAFF. CDR3 bases: TGTGCCAGCAGTCGAAGGGTTAACACTGAAGCTTTCTTT. Looking up the rest from reference TRBV5-5 and TRBJ1-1 gives the full variable domain: DAGVTQSPTHLIKTRGQQVTLRCSPISGHKSVSWYQQVLGQGPQFIFQYYEKEERGRGNFPDRFSARQFPNYSSELNVNALLLGDSALYLCASSRRVNTEAFFGQGTRLTVV.

V is TRBV7-2 and J is TRBJ2-1, with D possibly TRBD2 on 5 matching bases. CDR1 is SGHTA and CDR2 is FQGNSA in the germline V gene. The CDR3 spans 14 residues. Trimming cost V 1 base and J 6 bases, with 10 bases left between them. The chain's CDR3 is CASSLGSAVNEQFF. CDR3 sequence (DNA): TGTGCCAGCAGCTTAGGATCAGCGGTCAATGAGCAGTTCTTC.

The J gene is TRBJ2-7, the V gene TRBV7-9; 8 positions match TRBD2. The CDR3 spans 13 residues. Per the germline V gene, CDR1 is SEHNR and CDR2 is FQNEAQ (reference sequence). Losses at the gene ends were 5 bases for V and 9 bases for J; bases not matched to a gene: 9. The CDR3 sequence is CASSTVLAVGQYF. Written as DNA, the CDR3 is TGTGCCAGCAGCACGGTACTAGCGGTGGGGCAGTACTTC.